The 11 T cell receptor beta chains presented below share a single source sample, sequenced in a study of immune heterogeneity within non-small cell lung tumors. TCR beta CDR3 was amplified by multiplex PCR using 32 V and 13 J primers. TCRdb passed the multiplex PCR reads through MiXCR, listing each CDR3 protein once. The sample has around 29,000 distinct CDR3 sequences; 25% to 30% are singletons. Bulk tumor genomic DNA (approximately 570 ng per sample) served as template. While surgery was under way, several biopsies spaced far apart were taken per primary tumor. The study cohort was described as untreated, and its members had newly diagnosed non-small cell lung cancer. They went on to have curative surgery. Sequences were obtained from lung tumor tissue. All receptors come from a man aged 35 to 55 with non-small cell lung cancer.

Many counts were recorded for this clonotype. The chain uses TRBV11-2 and TRBJ1-6; D is ambiguous. Germline CDR1 SGHAT, CDR2 FQNNGV. V was trimmed by 0 bases and J by 6 bases, leaving 3 bases between them. The CDR3 is made up of 13 amino acids. CDR3 DNA sequence: TGTGCCAGCAGCTTAGATCCTAATTCACCCCTCCACTTT. Translating gives CASSLDPNSPLHF.

At least ten counts were recorded for this clonotype. This sequence joins TRBV24-1 and TRBJ2-5, with D perhaps matching TRBD1 (6 bases). CDR1 is KGHDR and CDR2 is SFDVKD in the germline V gene. The CDR3 contains 13 residues. The germline V and J ends were trimmed by 3 bases and 5 bases, with 9 bases remaining between them. The CDR3 reads CATSDQGRETQYF. Written as DNA, the CDR3 is TGTGCCACCAGTGATCAGGGGCGGGAGACCCAGTACTTC.

As regards this clonotype: Just one base apart from a much larger clone, this may be a read error. V gene TRBV7-8 combines with J gene TRBJ2-1; D possibly corresponds to TRBD1 (6 bases). Germline-derived CDR1 and CDR2 are SGHVS and FQNEAQ. CDR3 length: 17 residues. CDR3 loop: CASTLGGGVGAKGEQFF. The CDR3 DNA reads as TGTGCCAGCACCTTAGGAGGCGGCGTGGGGGCCAAGGGTGAGCAGTTCTTC.

Comments on this clonotype: This clone may be a read error of a much larger clone one base away. The chain joins TRBV7-2 to TRBJ1-5; the D is unclear. CDR1 SGHTA and CDR2 FQGNSA come from the germline V gene. V lost 5 bases to trimming and J lost 3 bases, with 14 bases between them. The CDR3 covers 15 residues. This CDR3 reads CASSQGNVPNQPQHF. In nucleotides, the CDR3 is TGTGCCAGCAGCCAAGGTAACGTACCCAATCAGCCCCAGCATTTT.

As to this clonotype: The junction does not match germline at one end; this may be a read error. J is TRBJ2-1 and V is TRBV11-3; 12 positions match TRBD2. The CDR3 has 16 amino acids. CDR1 and CDR2 from the germline V gene are SGHNT and YENEEA. The CDR3 loop is CASSLVVTSGSHEHFF. The CDR3 DNA is TGTGCCAGCAGCTTAGTGGTGACTAGCGGGAGCCATGAGCATTTCTTC.

This clonotype appeared many times. The chain has TRBV20-1 and TRBJ2-7; TRBD2 matches at 12 bases. The germline V gene encodes CDR1 DFQATT and CDR2 SNEGSKA (reference sequence). This CDR3 has 14 amino acids. The J segment lost 3 bases and the V segment lost 5 bases, leaving 5 bases of the junction unmatched. CDR3: CSAPLAGGLYEQYF. The DNA of the CDR3 is TGCAGTGCTCCTCTAGCGGGAGGGCTCTACGAGCAGTACTTC.

Worth noting for this clonotype: Given a much more abundant clone one base away, this may be a read error. This rearrangement joins TRBV2 to TRBJ1-5; D gene unclear. Trimming left V 8 bases short and J 0 bases short, with 8 bases between. The CDR3 is 13 amino acids. The germline V gene has CDR1 SNHLY and CDR2 FYNNEI. CDR3 sequence (DNA): TGTGCCAGCGTATGGGTTAGCAATCAGCCCCAGCATTTT. Its protein product is CASVWVSNQPQHF.

This clonotype was found a few times. The CDR3 region has the DNA TGTGCCACCAGTGTACCGGGACAAGGACGTTATGAGCAGTTCTTC. Amino acid sequence: CATSVPGQGRYEQFF. V and J are TRBV24-1 and TRBJ2-1, with a weak D call TRBD1 (6 bases). Trimming shortened V by 5 bases and J by 8 bases, and 18 bases separated the two germline ends. The germline V gene encodes CDR1 KGHDR and CDR2 SFDVKD. The CDR3 totals 15 residues.

V and J are TRBV19 and TRBJ1-6, with TRBD1 matching over 11 bases. Trimming cost V 8 bases and J 10 bases; bases outside gene matches: 10. CDR3 length equals 15 residues. The germline V gene encodes CDR1 LNHDA and CDR2 SQIVND (reference sequence). This chain's CDR3 is CASSLGQGARSPLHF. The CDR3 region has the DNA TGTGCCAGTTCGCTCGGACAGGGGGCGCGATCACCCCTCCACTTT.

The rearrangement uses TRBV19 and TRBJ1-1; D unresolved. The CDR3 covers 11 residues. Trimming pared 10 bases from V and 4 bases from J, leaving 10 bases between. Germline V lookup: CDR1 LNHDA, CDR2 SQIVND (reference sequence). CDR3 residues: CATTGSTEAFF. The DNA of the CDR3 is TGTGCCACCACGGGGTCCACTGAAGCTTTCTTT.

This clonotype was observed a single time. The V and J genes are TRBV2 and TRBJ2-3; maybe TRBD2 (7 bases). V lost 2 bases and J lost 4, with 13 bases in between. The CDR3 runs 15 residues. Germline V gene lookup returns CDR1 SNHLY and CDR2 FYNNEI. The CDR3 reads CASSERGGAPDTQYF. The CDR3 DNA reads as TGTGCCAGCAGTGAAAGGGGGGGGGCCCCAGATACGCAGTATTTT.